The subject of this entry is one T cell receptor beta chain. The target of this receptor is not known. Per-nucleotide qualities are absent, and no much larger clonotype sits a single base away. The data derive from a study of cytomegalovirus exposure and HLA in healthy donors (dated by TCRdb to the late 2010s). Regarding the research as a whole: The 666 repertoires of the first cohort and the roughly 110 validation repertoires were produced on the same platform, according to a later analysis. The study aimed to test whether cataloging public T cell receptors could reveal signatures of past pathogen exposure. A separate validation cohort of about 110 different subjects was used in addition to the approximately 700-subject first cohort. High-throughput TCR immunosequencing, statistical association of individual TCRs with disease status, and machine learning were combined to predict cytomegalovirus infection status. The research as a whole found: The authors suggested that the approach could potentially be generalized to other disease states and immunological phenotypes. A later analysis had no HLA typing for the validation cohort, so co-occurrence there was scored across all 110 or so repertoires. In a later analysis, TCRs clustered in the first cohort were found to also tend to co-occur in the roughly 120 validation repertoires, with 94% of cluster scores above 0. In vitro tests confirmed that a few of the cytomegalovirus-associated TCR beta chains recognize cytomegalovirus antigens. In the study, approximately 150 TCR beta chains were listed as associated with cytomegalovirus. The classifier was reported to diagnose cytomegalovirus status with high specificity and sensitivity in both the original and validation cohorts. Most TCR sequences were seen in very few donors, while some public TCRs were found in many individuals.

Donors formed part of the validation cohort, which comprised fewer than 150 subjects and was distinct from the first cohort of 666 subjects. Per the germline V gene (reference sequence), WNHNN is the CDR1 and SYGVQD is the CDR2. The CDR3 goes from the cysteine to the phenylalanine over 17 residues. CDR3 DNA is the only sequence kept; it has 51 bases, read in frame from the first base. V loses 3 bases, J loses 4 bases, and the germline ends lie 18 bases apart. The library was prepared using the immunoSEQ multiplex PCR assay. As for the authors' bioinformatics: A statistical classification framework was built for diagnosing cytomegalovirus status from the catalog of TCR beta chain sequences. What TCRdb holds here is the immuneACCESS table cut down to in-frame rearrangements. Part of the clones is not present; checked against another copy, under half of the missing clones reflect an unresolved V gene, and the others are unexplained. Clone size and the V and J calls come from that table; the DNA yielded D and trimming. For this sample the table gives 60,000 or so clones, of which 92% were detected only once. 1.3% of the sample goes to the ten largest clones.

The specimen sequenced was PBMCs. This sequence uses TRBV10-1 and TRBJ2-2, with TRBD2 as a weak D call on 6 bases. This clonotype was sampled from a woman aged 18-29 years in good health and CMV-seronegative. The CDR3 here reads CASSDSTWDGGTGELFF. The nucleotide sequence reads TGCGCCAGCAGTGACTCCACTTGGGACGGGGGCACCGGGGAGCTGTTTTTT.